This TCR beta chain was documented in a study of T-cell reconstitution after alpha-beta-depleted transplantation in children. The V gene lost 1 base and the J gene lost 3 bases, with 9 bases spanning the gap. The germline V gene has CDR1 SEHNR and CDR2 FQNEAQ (reference sequence). This CDR3 comprises 14 residues. Unique molecular identifiers were used to barcode this TCRbeta library. MiXCR was run by TCRdb on the PCR reads, yielding one entry per CDR3 protein. The data hold around 100,000 distinct CDR3 sequences, with around a tenth observed a single time. The source material was PBMCs, sampled before TCRalphabeta/CD19-depleted stem cell transplant. The clonotype was recovered from a boy between 2 and 10 years old with acute lymphoblastic leukemia, due to receive a stem cell transplant. The rearrangement links TRBV7-9 to TRBJ1-1, with D unresolved. CDR3 sequence reads: CASSLEVRDTEAFF. The CDR3, as DNA: TGTGCCAGCAGCTTAGAGGTTCGGGACACTGAAGCTTTCTTT.